These T cell receptor beta chains were read from a single sample in a study of T-cell reconstitution after alpha-beta-depleted transplantation in children. TCRdb re-called the PCR reads with MiXCR, one entry per CDR3 protein. The repertoire holds about 110,000 distinct CDR3 sequences, with around 6.4% as singletons. The source material was PBMCs, mostly from graft donor cells, sampled 360 days after TCRalphabeta/CD19-depleted stem cell transplant. These receptors were obtained from a male patient aged 2 to 9 who had a stem cell transplant for acute lymphoblastic leukemia, so the T cells may come from the graft donor. Both conserved end residues are part of each CDR3. The D gene is left open where the match is weak. Clone size is stated in some rows and not others, as once, few, many or a class when expanded.

clone size	V gene	J gene	D gene	CDR3 protein	CDR3 DNA
many	TRBV6-5	TRBJ2-5	TRBD1	CASSTGDETQYF	TGTGCCAGCAGTACAGGGGACGAGACCCAGTACTTC
many	TRBV10-3	TRBJ1-2	.	CATPGGGYGYTF	TGTGCCACCCCGGGTGGGGGCTATGGCTACACCTTC
.	TRBV19	TRBJ2-4	.	CASSPTGAKNIQYF	TGTGCCAGTAGTCCAACAGGGGCCAAAAACATTCAGTACTTC
few	TRBV9	TRBJ2-2	TRBD2	CASRGAGELFF	TGTGCCAGCCGGGGGGCCGGGGAGCTGTTTTTT
many	TRBV3-1	TRBJ2-7	.	CASSQDRLVPLYEQYF	TGTGCCAGCAGCCAAGATAGGCTAGTACCGTTGTACGAGCAGTACTTC
many	TRBV2	TRBJ2-2	.	CASSEETSGELFF	TGTGCCAGCAGTGAAGAAACGAGCGGGGAGCTGTTTTTT
few	TRBV5-4	TRBJ2-1	TRBD2	CASSFSGTEQFF	TGTGCCAGCAGCTTTAGCGGGACCGAGCAGTTCTTC
many	TRBV27	TRBJ2-7	.	CASRRVPYEQYF	TGTGCCAGCAGACGGGTCCCCTACGAGCAGTACTTC
few	TRBV20-1	TRBJ1-1	TRBD1	CSATDRVNTEAFF	TGCAGTGCTACCGACAGGGTGAACACTGAAGCTTTCTTT
many	TRBV10-3	TRBJ2-2	TRBD2	CAISHLAGVGGTGELFF	TGTGCCATCAGTCATTTAGCGGGGGTAGGAGGGACCGGGGAGCTGTTTTTT
.	TRBV30	TRBJ2-1	TRBD2	CAWSGVAGEYYNEQFF	TGTGCCTGGAGTGGGGTAGCGGGAGAGTATTACAATGAGCAGTTCTTC
many	TRBV5-1	TRBJ1-1	.	CASSYGQHEAFF	TGCGCCAGCAGCTACGGACAGCATGAAGCTTTCTTT
many	TRBV28	TRBJ1-6	.	CASSPPYVQINSPLHF	TGTGCCAGCAGTCCCCCTTATGTACAAATCAATTCACCCCTCCACTTT
many	TRBV27	TRBJ1-1	.	CASSYGGDTEAFF	TGTGCCAGCAGTTATGGGGGTGACACTGAAGCTTTCTTT
many	TRBV11-2	TRBJ2-7	TRBD1	CASSGDRNYEQYF	TGTGCCAGCAGCGGGGACAGGAACTACGAGCAGTACTTC
many	TRBV6-5	TRBJ1-1	.	CASSYGGTGNTEAFF	TGTGCCAGCAGTTACGGGGGGACGGGGAACACTGAAGCTTTCTTT
.	TRBV12-3/TRBV12-4	TRBJ1-2	.	CASSLAAGQNRNYGYTF	TGTGCCAGCAGTTTAGCGGCAGGACAGAACCGTAACTATGGCTACACCTTC
few	TRBV5-1	TRBJ2-3	.	CASSLGRPETDTQYF	TGCGCCAGCAGCTTGGGGAGGCCAGAGACAGATACGCAGTATTTT
few	TRBV30	TRBJ2-1	TRBD1	CASTGERSYNEQFF	TGTGCGTCTACAGGGGAGAGGTCCTACAATGAGCAGTTCTTC
few	TRBV7-9	TRBJ1-5	TRBD1	CASSSAGGGLKKPQHF	TGTGCCAGCAGCTCCGCAGGGGGGGGGCTTAAAAAGCCCCAGCATTTT
.	TRBV3-1	TRBJ2-6	.	CASSQDPTPSGANVLTF	TGTGCCAGCAGCCAAGACCCCACTCCCTCGGGGGCCAACGTCCTGACTTTC
few	TRBV6-2/TRBV6-3	TRBJ2-4	.	CASSWGSWNIQYF	TGTGCCAGCAGTTGGGGGTCGTGGAACATTCAGTACTTC
.	TRBV24-1	TRBJ2-5	TRBD2	CATSDALAGGQETQYF	TGTGCCACCAGTGATGCGTTAGCGGGGGGACAAGAGACCCAGTACTTC
many	TRBV20-1	TRBJ2-1	TRBD1	CRSLRDRGNEQFF	TGCAGGTCCCTTCGGGACAGGGGCAATGAGCAGTTCTTC
many	TRBV25-1	TRBJ2-1	.	CASSEWFGRETYNEQFF	TGTGCCAGCAGTGAATGGTTCGGCAGGGAGACCTACAATGAGCAGTTCTTC
few	TRBV4-2	TRBJ1-2	.	CASSQDRGGGYTF	TGTGCCAGCAGCCAAGATCGAGGTGGAGGCTACACCTTC
many	TRBV27	TRBJ2-1	.	CASSLSIGSSYNEQFF	TGTGCCAGCAGTTTATCCATCGGGAGCTCCTACAATGAGCAGTTCTTC
few	TRBV24-1	TRBJ2-5	.	CATSDLEGGPETQYF	TGTGCCACCAGTGATTTGGAGGGGGGCCCAGAGACCCAGTACTTC
.	TRBV5-1	TRBJ2-5	.	CASSFGPQGWRETQYF	TGCGCCAGCAGTTTTGGACCACAGGGCTGGAGAGAGACCCAGTACTTC
few	TRBV7-9	TRBJ2-1	TRBD2	CASSFSSGGQQFF	TGTGCCAGCAGCTTCTCTAGCGGGGGCCAGCAGTTCTTC
many	TRBV5-1	TRBJ2-2	TRBD1	CASSLFSPGQGASGELFF	TGCGCCAGCAGCTTGTTCTCACCGGGACAGGGGGCGTCCGGGGAGCTGTTTTTT
many	TRBV7-8	TRBJ2-1	.	CASSLVSRSGNEQFF	TGTGCCAGCAGCTTAGTGTCGCGTTCGGGCAATGAGCAGTTCTTC
few	TRBV20-1	TRBJ2-1	.	CSAIPQGGSYNEQFF	TGCAGTGCTATCCCTCAGGGGGGAAGCTACAATGAGCAGTTCTTC
.	TRBV24-1	TRBJ1-2	.	CATSDLRGYTF	TGTGCCACCAGTGATTTGCGGGGCTACACCTTC
.	TRBV9	TRBJ2-7	TRBD1	CASSVGDRRDEQYF	TGTGCCAGCAGCGTGGGGGACAGGAGGGACGAGCAGTACTTC
.	TRBV29-1	TRBJ2-3	.	CSVLEDTQYF	TGCAGCGTTCTCGAAGATACGCAGTATTTT
few	TRBV6-4	TRBJ1-1	.	CASKVRAVENTEAFF	TGTGCCAGCAAGGTACGCGCTGTTGAGAACACTGAAGCTTTCTTT
many	TRBV7-6	TRBJ2-1	.	CASSLGQGTDEQFF	TGTGCCAGCAGCTTAGGGCAGGGAACCGATGAGCAGTTCTTC
many	TRBV29-1	TRBJ2-7	.	CSVEQEIPYEQYF	TGCAGCGTTGAACAGGAGATCCCCTACGAGCAGTACTTC
.	TRBV5-5	TRBJ2-7	.	CASSFAEGSYEQYF	TGTGCCAGCAGCTTCGCGGAAGGCTCCTACGAGCAGTACTTC
few	TRBV6-2/TRBV6-3	TRBJ2-3	.	CASSYRLAADTQYF	TGTGCCAGCAGTTACCGCCTTGCCGCAGATACGCAGTATTTT
many	TRBV7-9	TRBJ2-1	.	CASSLPSKWEQFF	TGTGCCAGCAGCTTACCCTCTAAATGGGAGCAGTTCTTC
many	TRBV9	TRBJ2-3	.	CASSVGQGRTDTQYF	TGTGCCAGCAGCGTAGGTCAGGGGAGGACAGATACGCAGTATTTT
.	TRBV19	TRBJ2-1	TRBD2	CASNPGLAGGGEQFF	TGTGCCAGTAACCCGGGACTAGCGGGGGGAGGGGAGCAGTTCTTC
many	TRBV7-8	TRBJ2-2	.	CASSSQVTNTGELFF	TGTGCCAGCAGCTCCCAGGTTACTAACACCGGGGAGCTGTTTTTT
.	TRBV6-5	TRBJ1-2	.	CASSLTGTFYGYTF	TGTGCCAGCAGTTTAACAGGAACTTTCTATGGCTACACCTTC
few	TRBV27	TRBJ1-2	.	CASSSMEGGYTF	TGTGCCAGCAGTTCCATGGAAGGAGGCTACACCTTC
.	TRBV6-2/TRBV6-3	TRBJ2-2	.	CASSRLQVINTGELFF	TGTGCCAGCAGTCGACTCCAGGTCATTAACACCGGGGAGCTGTTTTTT
many	TRBV9	TRBJ1-2	.	CASSGRTENFNYGYTF	TGTGCCAGCAGCGGCCGGACAGAGAATTTTAACTATGGCTACACCTTC
.	TRBV7-9	TRBJ2-4	.	CASSSLSQKGIQYF	TGTGCCAGCAGCAGCTTATCACAGAAGGGCATTCAGTACTTC
many	TRBV12-3/TRBV12-4	TRBJ2-3	TRBD1	CASRQGGTDTQYF	TGTGCCAGTCGACAGGGGGGAACAGATACGCAGTATTTT
.	TRBV24-1	TRBJ2-7	.	CATSGPGGEQYF	TGTGCCACCAGTGGCCCCGGGGGCGAGCAGTACTTC
many	TRBV6-5	TRBJ2-1	.	CASVPIEGNNNEQFF	TGTGCCAGCGTACCAATAGAGGGGAACAACAATGAGCAGTTCTTC
many	TRBV14	TRBJ2-6	.	CASSQEQGYKNSGANVLTF	TGTGCCAGCAGCCAAGAACAGGGCTACAAGAATTCTGGGGCCAACGTCCTGACTTTC
many	TRBV5-1	TRBJ2-2	TRBD2	CASSPGLAGRTGELFF	TGCGCCAGCAGCCCCGGACTAGCGGGAAGAACCGGGGAGCTGTTTTTT
many	TRBV5-6	TRBJ2-1	TRBD2	CASSYIAGASYNEQFF	TGTGCCAGCAGCTATATAGCGGGGGCCTCCTACAATGAGCAGTTCTTC
many	TRBV7-9	TRBJ1-2	TRBD1	CASSLDRGLTF	TGTGCCAGCAGCCTCGACAGGGGGCTGACCTTC
.	TRBV12-3/TRBV12-4	TRBJ2-5	TRBD2	CTLSLVPAGGPRFTETQYF	TGTACCCTCAGTTTAGTCCCAGCGGGAGGGCCACGATTTACGGAGACACAGTACTTC
.	TRBV27	TRBJ2-3	.	CASSRRGRLTDTQYF	TGTGCCAGCAGTCGAAGGGGACGGCTCACAGATACGCAGTATTTT
many	TRBV9	TRBJ2-3	.	CASSLGALDTQYF	TGTGCCAGTTCATTGGGGGCATTGGATACGCAGTATTTT